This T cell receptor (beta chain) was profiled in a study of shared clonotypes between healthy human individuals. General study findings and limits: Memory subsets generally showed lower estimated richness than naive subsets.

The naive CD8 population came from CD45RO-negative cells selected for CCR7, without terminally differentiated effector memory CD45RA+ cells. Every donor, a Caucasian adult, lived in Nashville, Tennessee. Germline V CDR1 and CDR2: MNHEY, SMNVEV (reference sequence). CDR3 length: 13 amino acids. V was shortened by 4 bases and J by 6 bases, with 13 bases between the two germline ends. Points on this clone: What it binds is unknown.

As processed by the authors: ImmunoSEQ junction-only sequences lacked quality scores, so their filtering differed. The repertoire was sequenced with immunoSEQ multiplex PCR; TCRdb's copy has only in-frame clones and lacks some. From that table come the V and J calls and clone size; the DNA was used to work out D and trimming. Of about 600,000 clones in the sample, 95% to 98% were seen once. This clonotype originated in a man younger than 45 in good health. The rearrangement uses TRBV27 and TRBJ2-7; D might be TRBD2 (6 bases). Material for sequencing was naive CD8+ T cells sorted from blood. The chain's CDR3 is CASSWGAGSEQYF. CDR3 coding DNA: TGTGCCAGCAGTTGGGGAGCGGGTTCCGAGCAGTACTTC.